This TCR beta chain was captured by sequencing in a study of blood T cells in healthy people across ages (dated by TCRdb to between 2014 and 2016). As for the study more broadly: In model experiments, roughly one uniquely barcoded TCR beta cDNA molecule per two T cells was captured by template switching. Using deep sequencing normalized with unique cDNA molecular identifiers, the study measured how TCR beta repertoire diversity changes with age. The donors were split into four age groups: young (average around 15 years), middle-aged (39), aged (62) and long-lived (about 82). The study analyzed two additional independent replicas of 1 million unique cDNA reads from the same blood draw for two donors, one aged 18 to 29 and one aged 80 or older.

Points the paper makes about the study in general: The CMV infection status of donors was not known, potentially confounding age-related changes in expanded clonotypes. Because profiling used bulk unsorted PBMCs, naive and antigen-experienced compartments could not be compared conclusively. Total diversity estimates from one million sequenced T cells were considered lower bounds and underestimates. Observed TCR beta diversity per million T cells fell roughly linearly with age, and a significant reduction was already apparent by age about 36. A strong correlation was found between observed TCR beta diversity and the percentage of naive T cells measured by flow cytometry. Compared with the aged group, the long-lived group had more naive CD4+ T cells, fewer expanded clones and increased TCR diversity, suggesting age selection.

This clonotype was counted between two and nine times. Its antigen remains unidentified. No base-level quality is on record; no much larger clone is a single base apart. Germline trimming: 5 bases from V, 12 bases from J; junction bases outside gene matches: 12. The CDR3 covers 13 residues, taking in both the cysteine and the phenylalanine. The sequence is cut down to CDR3 DNA, 39 bases in frame from base 1. CDR1 and CDR2 were assigned from the germline V gene (reference sequence) as SEHNR and FQNEAQ. Receptors were amplified or captured by 5' RACE. Sequenced using an Illumina HiSeq 2500. A second PCR of 7 to 11 cycles was performed with a sample-barcoded 5' primer and a J-beta primer mix. Each TCR beta cDNA molecule received a unique molecular identifier from a template-switch 5' adaptor carrying 12 random nucleotides. Each sample yielded at least 2.5 million CDR3-containing paired-end reads. First-strand cDNA synthesis was performed from all RNA using the Mint cDNA synthesis kit, with priming by a TRBC-specific oligonucleotide. All cDNA was treated with uracil-DNA glycosylase and then went through a first 18-cycle PCR with the universal primers M1SS and BC2_uni_R. The authors' analysis ran thus. Normalization of each sample was performed by random selection of 1 million high-quality reads, each carrying a distinct molecular identifier. Reads with shared molecular identifiers were discarded instead of being binned into consensus sequences. CDR3 identification, clonotype clustering and error correction used MiTCR with a Q25 quality threshold and the strictest error-elimination algorithm. A nonparametric unseen species model using Euler transformation provided a lower-bound estimate of total TCR beta diversity. The public reads were quality trimmed at Q25 with fastp and then assembled into clones with MiXCR by TCRdb, keeping productive beta chains. Merged by CDR3 protein, the rows form single entries marked with the most common genes and DNA. These V and J calls rely on TCRdb rather than the paper's analysis. The sample table lists 800,000 or so distinct CDR3 sequences, just under 25% of them with a count of one. Roughly 3.5% of the sample goes to the ten largest clones.

The donors were roughly 40 Caucasian individuals from Russia, aged roughly 6 to 95 years, who were systemically healthy. About 9.8 milliliters of peripheral blood were drawn from each donor into EDTA-treated Vacutainer tubes. Ficoll-Paque density-gradient centrifugation was used to isolate PBMCs, with at least 7 million per sample. Total RNA was extracted from PBMCs with Trizol reagent, with at least 5 micrograms obtained per sample. The percentages of naive CD45RAhigh/CD27high T cells were determined by flow cytometry on a PBMC aliquot from every donor. These same data were also listed under a study on T cells of mothers and their children. According to the second study: Nine systemically healthy Caucasian individuals served as donors, namely three mothers together with their six children. cDNA synthesis consumed the entire amount of extracted RNA, loaded at about 1.6 ug RNA in each 15 ul reaction. In the second PCR, the M1S primer introduced both the sample barcodes and 2-4 random nucleotides. More than 9.5 million TCR beta CDR3 reads were obtained from each mother, and roughly 3 million reads were obtained from each child. Thymic selection similarly shapes TCR recombination output in related and unrelated pairs, with minor effect from inherited differences. Related mother-child pairs always showed normalized repertoire overlap that was slightly higher than in unrelated mother-child pairs, though the difference was never significant. No persistent microchimeric T cell clones were detected, at a sensitivity of approximately 110 clones per million clonotypes. In the study, deep NGS was used to compare the TCR beta repertoires of mothers and children, and features distinguishing related mother-child pairs from unrelated individuals were sought. Mothers averaged about 40 +/- 4 years of age and children averaged about 10 +/- 4 years. Libraries were sequenced on Illumina HiSeq 2000 with 100+100 nt paired-end reads after adapter ligation with NEBNext reagents. To avoid cross-contamination, the mother libraries and the child libraries were prepared a month apart and sequenced in separate runs. Each donor had between roughly 450,000 and 2,100,000 distinct TCR beta clonotypes identified. Naive TCR beta clonotypes were estimated from low-frequency clonotypes matched to each donor's FACS-determined naive share, without sorting.

In this chain, TRBV7-9 is recombined with TRBJ1-1; 7 of the junction bases match TRBD1. The TCR was taken from a boy younger than 18 in good health. Sequencing was done on a sample of blood. Here is the DNA: TGTGCCAGCAGCCTTAATCGGGACAGTTCGACTTTCTTT. Translated, it gives CASSLNRDSSTFF.